Listed below are T cell receptor beta chains from one sample, sequenced in a study of T cell repertoires in ileal Crohn's disease. Sequenced by immunoSEQ multiplex PCR; TCRdb stores in-frame clones only, minus some. The profile shows over 25,000 clones, 80% of them singletons. Sequencing was carried out using ileal tissue. The origin of the receptors is an adult with Crohn's disease. CDR3s include the opening cysteine and the closing phenylalanine or tryptophan.

j_call: TRBJ1-2
v_call: TRBV5-6
cdr3_aa: CASSYDSSANYGYTF

j_call: TRBJ2-7
v_call: TRBV19
cdr3_aa: CASSSYVDRERHEQYF

j_call: TRBJ1-2
v_call: TRBV6-5
cdr3_aa: CASRGASRSYGWTF

j_call: TRBJ1-2
v_call: TRBV7-2
cdr3_aa: CASSLTGSYGYTF

j_call: TRBJ2-5
v_call: TRBV5-4
cdr3_aa: CASSPGRGTPGETQYF

j_call: TRBJ2-7
v_call: TRBV4-1
cdr3_aa: CASSQELAGAYEQYF

j_call: TRBJ1-6
v_call: TRBV27
cdr3_aa: CASSSRDRSLSSPLHF

j_call: TRBJ2-5
v_call: TRBV7-9
cdr3_aa: CASSLVLAPEETQYF

j_call: TRBJ2-4
v_call: TRBV25-1
cdr3_aa: CASSEGGIRYF

j_call: TRBJ2-1
v_call: TRBV4-2
cdr3_aa: CASGTDTGGAHNEQFF

j_call: TRBJ2-5
v_call: TRBV4-3
cdr3_aa: CASSQTIGGGRETQYF

j_call: TRBJ2-7
v_call: TRBV9
cdr3_aa: CASSTEPLREQYF

j_call: TRBJ1-4
v_call: TRBV5-4
cdr3_aa: CASSLSGGTNEKLFF

j_call: NA
v_call: TRBV7-2
cdr3_aa: CASSLDARTEQYF

j_call: TRBJ2-7
v_call: TRBV5-5
cdr3_aa: CASSATSGGYEQYF

j_call: TRBJ2-2
v_call: TRBV12-5
cdr3_aa: CASGLTLSAGGNTGELFF

j_call: TRBJ2-1
v_call: TRBV10-3
cdr3_aa: CAISEGQGAYEQFF

j_call: TRBJ1-5
v_call: TRBV30
cdr3_aa: CAWSPWPGDWVQPQHF

j_call: TRBJ1-1
v_call: TRBV6-6
cdr3_aa: CASRPTGVRAFF

j_call: TRBJ1-2
v_call: TRBV15
cdr3_aa: CATSRDARTGEVIGYTF

j_call: TRBJ1-1
v_call: TRBV6-1
cdr3_aa: CASSLQMNTEAFF

j_call: TRBJ1-2
v_call: TRBV4-2
cdr3_aa: CASSQAKRFGRADGYTF

j_call: TRBJ1-1
v_call: TRBV7-2
cdr3_aa: CASSSFLAGGTEAFF

j_call: TRBJ2-5
v_call: TRBV11-3
cdr3_aa: CASSPSGGAQETQYF

j_call: TRBJ1-2
v_call: TRBV7-9
cdr3_aa: CASSLGAGPYGYTF

j_call: TRBJ2-7
v_call: TRBV2
cdr3_aa: CASRLLGSSGYEQYF

j_call: TRBJ2-7
v_call: TRBV7-2
cdr3_aa: CASSLVPGLAGSGYEQYF

j_call: TRBJ2-5
v_call: TRBV6-5
cdr3_aa: CASSYAETQYF

j_call: NA
v_call: TRBV6-5
cdr3_aa: CAARRGPYEQYF

j_call: TRBJ2-1
v_call: TRBV11-3
cdr3_aa: CASSPGTSGKPPYNEQFF

j_call: TRBJ2-2
v_call: TRBV6-1
cdr3_aa: CASSPRRGVTGELFF